According to its frequency, the clone carrying this TCR beta chain is medium-sized. As yet, its antigen is unknown. This specimen belongs to a study of T cell clusters in autoimmune cytopenias. Whole-study findings and limits: No cluster-lack signature appeared between secondary cytopenia and chronic lymphocytic leukemia patients, apparently due to lymphoma masking.

TRB was amplified by touch-down multiplex PCR, primer pools A and B combined. TCRdb re-called the multiplex PCR reads, yielding one record per CDR3 amino acid sequence without DNA. Its table records about 3,200 distinct CDR3 sequences. TRB was amplified from 250 ng of peripheral blood genomic DNA per sample. The sample was peripheral blood. The sequence was obtained from a human donor with an autoimmune cytopenia or autoimmune hepatitis (not recorded which).

CDR3 loop: CASSFDGATNEKLFF. This chain joins TRBV7-9 and TRBJ1-4. The germline gives CDR1 SEHNR, CDR2 FQNEAQ (reference sequence). There are 15 residues in the CDR3.